This note documents a single TCR beta chain sequence. Its specificity is unknown. CDR3 length equals 17 residues. From germline, CDR1 is MDHEN and CDR2 SYDVKM. Trimming cost V 2 bases and J 0 bases; bases outside gene matches: 7. PCR was performed using 60 Vbeta and 13 Jbeta primers. Libraries were prepared by immunoSEQ multiplex PCR; TCRdb keeps only in-frame clonotypes and omits some of them. Among 150,000 to 170,000 clones, over 65% were seen once, and the ten largest hold approximately 4%. This sample is part of a study of cytomegalovirus exposure and HLA in healthy donors. Study-wide points: Later on, an analysis tied 18,000 or so TCR beta sequences to HLA alleles at 0.05 false discovery rate. Later analysis placed DRB1 highest and HLA-C lowest in TCR association rates, which differed by HLA locus. Reported performance of the classifier showed diagnosis of cytomegalovirus status with high specificity and sensitivity. When analyzed later, a missense DCLRE1C variant was found to be linked to TCR beta V- and J-gene trimming.

Input material: PBMCs. This sequence joins TRBV28 and TRBJ1-5; 7 nucleotides line up with TRBD1. The source of this sequence is a woman aged 40 to 55 in good health and CMV-seronegative. The CDR3 DNA reads TGTGCCAGCAGTTTACCTGGGACAGTCTTTAGCAATCAGCCCCAGCATTTT. Translation gives CASSLPGTVFSNQPQHF.